Each of the 9 T cell receptor beta chains below was sequenced from the same sample in a study of blood T cell repertoires in COVID-19. The repertoire was sequenced with immunoSEQ multiplex PCR; TCRdb's copy has only in-frame clones and lacks some. The top ten hold approximately 19% of the sample, which has around 23,000 clones, around 89% seen once. The sequenced material came from peripheral blood. These receptors were taken from a man in his 70s with active COVID-19.

The chain recombines TRBV11-3 with TRBJ2-2; D ambiguous. This CDR3 has 14 amino acids. Trimming removed 2 bases from V and 0 bases from J, with 4 bases in between. CDR1 SGHNT and CDR2 YENEEA come from the germline V gene. The CDR3 here is CASSLTTNTGELFF. CDR3 sequence (DNA): TGTGCCAGCAGCTTAACAACGAACACCGGGGAGCTGTTTTTT.

CDR3 loop: CASSLALYTEAFF. The CDR3 nucleotides are TGTGCCAGCAGCTTGGCCTTGTACACTGAAGCTTTCTTT. V gene TRBV5-5 combines with J gene TRBJ1-1; no reliable D call. The germline V gene encodes CDR1 SGHKS and CDR2 YYEKEE (reference sequence). Trimming stripped 0 bases from V and 3 bases from J, with 6 bases between. The CDR3 has 13 residues.

A single count supports this clone. The V call is TRBV5-4, the J call TRBJ1-1; D call uncertain. Per germline, CDR1 SGHNT and CDR2 YYREEE (reference sequence). Between the trimmed V and J ends, which lost 3 bases and 3 bases, there was a span of 9 bases. This CDR3 comprises 13 residues. CDR3 nucleotide sequence: TGTGCCAGCAGCTCCCAGTTGTACACTGAAGCTTTCTTT. Protein product: CASSSQLYTEAFF.

CDR3 loop: CASSPISGRRGTEAFF. CDR3 sequence (DNA): TGTGCCAGCAGCCCAATTTCCGGCCGGAGAGGGACTGAAGCTTTCTTT. The genes are TRBV7-2 and TRBJ1-1; D ambiguous. Germline CDR1 and CDR2: SGHTA and FQGNSA. Between the trimmed V and J ends, which lost 5 bases and 5 bases, there was a span of 21 bases. This CDR3 contains 16 residues.

The rearrangement links TRBV7-2 to TRBJ2-7; TRBD2 agrees at 8 bases. This CDR3 contains 14 residues. Germline CDR1 reads SGHTA; CDR2 reads FQGNSA. V lost 5 bases, J lost 3 bases, and 6 bases stayed unmatched. The CDR3 loop is CASSPGTSFYEQYF. The CDR3 DNA reads as TGTGCCAGCAGCCCCGGGACTAGTTTCTACGAGCAGTACTTC.

The rearrangement joins TRBV18 to TRBJ2-1; 7 bases agree with TRBD2. This CDR3 has 16 residues. The J segment lost 8 bases and the V segment lost 6 bases, leaving 16 bases of the junction unmatched. Germline V gene lookup returns CDR1 KGHSH and CDR2 LQKENI. The CDR3, as DNA: TGTGCCAGCTCCGCACCGGTGCGGGGGTCCCGGGATGAGCAGTTCTTC. It specifies CASSAPVRGSRDEQFF.

The genes are TRBV9 and TRBJ2-2; TRBD2 might be the D (6 bases). The ends were cut back, 1 base at V and 1 base at J, with 23 bases in the middle. The CDR3 runs to 20 residues. Germline CDR1 SGDLS, CDR2 YYNGEE. The chain's CDR3 is CASSVRNRRTVGGNTGELFF. DNA for the CDR3: TGTGCCAGCAGCGTACGAAATCGCCGGACTGTGGGGGGGAACACCGGGGAGCTGTTTTTT.

This CDR3 reads CASSSTTEVTQETQYF. CDR3 coding DNA: TGTGCCAGCAGTTCTACCACGGAGGTTACCCAAGAGACCCAGTACTTC. The rearrangement joins TRBV27 to TRBJ2-5; possible D gene TRBD2, 5 bases. The CDR3 contains 16 residues. V dropped 4 bases and J dropped 1 base, with 16 bases sitting between them. Germline CDR1 reads MNHEY; CDR2 reads SMNVEV (reference sequence).

This chain uses TRBV7-6 with TRBJ2-3, with a weak D call TRBD2 (5 bases). Between the trimmed V and J ends, which lost 1 base and 8 bases, there was a span of 16 bases. This CDR3 is built from 15 residues. CDR1 is SGHVS, CDR2 FNYEAQ, per germline. The CDR3, as DNA: TGTGCCAGCAGCTTAGTCGCCGGGGTCGGGGTTACGCAGTATTTT. This sequence encodes CASSLVAGVGVTQYF.